The 20 T cell receptor beta chains below were found in one sample sequenced in a study of T cell responses to AZD1222 COVID-19 vaccine. Some clones are missing from TCRdb's copy, which holds only in-frame ones; the method was immunoSEQ multiplex PCR. The sample lists around 100,000 clones; about 87% were seen once. This sample comprised peripheral blood, obtained on day 0 of AZD1222 vaccination. The receptor set was obtained from an adult in good health.

This clone occurred once. The CDR3, as DNA: TGTGCCAGCAGTTTATCGTCTCAGGGCGACTATGGCTACACCTTC. Encoded protein: CASSLSSQGDYGYTF. V and J are TRBV27 and TRBJ1-2, with a possible D match to TRBD1 (5 bases). CDR1 and CDR2 (germline): MNHEY, SMNVEV (reference sequence). The CDR3 is 15 amino acids. Trimming took off 0 bases at V and 3 bases at J, with 11 bases between the two ends.

The chain carries TRBV30 and TRBJ2-5; 10 bases match TRBD1. CDR3 length: 13 residues. V lost 5 bases, J lost 7 bases, and 7 bases stayed unmatched. Germline lookup yields CDR1 GTSNPN and CDR2 SVGIG (reference sequence). CDR3 sequence: CAWAGTGDGTQYF. DNA of the CDR3: TGTGCCTGGGCCGGGACAGGGGACGGGACCCAGTACTTC.

V and J are TRBV28 and TRBJ2-3, with D hard to call. The CDR3 covers 16 residues. Per germline, CDR1 MDHEN and CDR2 SYDVKM. V was cut by 6 bases and J by 7 bases, with 23 bases left in between. The CDR3 region has the DNA TGTGCCAGCAGGAAGGCAGCCATTTATGTAGGGAATACGCAGTATTTT. It yields the protein CASRKAAIYVGNTQYF. Full variable domain (outside the CDR3, taken from reference TRBV28 and TRBJ2-3): DVKVTQSSRYLVKRTGEKVFLECVQDMDHENMFWYRQDPGLGLRLIYFSYDVKMKEKGDIPEGYSVSREKKERFSLILESASTNQTSMYLCASRKAAIYVGNTQYFGPGTRLTVL.

The chain employs TRBV18 and TRBJ2-2; TRBD2 aligns across 7 bases. CDR1 and CDR2 from the germline V gene are KGHSH and LQKENI. The ends lost 2 bases at V and 3 bases at J; junction bases unmatched: 6. The CDR3 is 16 amino acids. CDR3 DNA sequence: TGTGCCAGCTCACCATCGGGGGGTTTCGACACCGGGGAGCTGTTTTTT. Translated: CASSPSGGFDTGELFF.

The V and J genes are TRBV2 and TRBJ2-5; TRBD1 agrees at 7 bases. The CDR3 runs to 13 residues. Per germline, CDR1 SNHLY and CDR2 FYNNEI. The V and J ends lost 9 bases and 2 bases, in that order; junction bases with no gene match: 6. In nucleotides, the CDR3 is TGTGCCAGTTACAGGGGCTTTCAAGAGACCCAGTACTTC. Its protein product is CASYRGFQETQYF. Filled out from reference TRBV2 and TRBJ2-5, the complete variable domain reads EPEVTQTPSHQVTQMGQEVILRCVPISNHLYFYWYRQILGQKVEFLVSFYNNEISEKSEIFDDQFSVERPDGSNFTLKIRSTKLEDSAMYFCASYRGFQETQYFGPGTRLLVL.

The J gene is TRBJ2-7, the V gene TRBV27; no clear D. Trimming cost V 6 bases and J 6 bases, with 18 bases left between them. Germline assignment: CDR1 MNHEY and CDR2 SMNVEV (reference sequence). The CDR3 runs 14 residues. CDR3 in DNA: TGTGCCAGCAGCCTGGGGTCCGCGGTAGGCGAGCAGTACTTC. Its translation: CASSLGSAVGEQYF.

This chain connects TRBV9 to TRBJ1-6; 9 bases agree with TRBD1. The germline CDR1 and CDR2 sequences are SGDLS and YYNGEE. Trimming cost V 2 bases and J 9 bases; bases outside gene matches: 12. The CDR3 runs to 17 residues. The CDR3 sequence: CASSVEASGQGGSPLHF. CDR3 DNA sequence: TGTGCCAGCAGCGTGGAGGCCTCGGGACAGGGTGGTTCACCCCTCCACTTT.

The gene calls are TRBV27 and TRBJ1-2, with D tentatively TRBD1 (6 bases). V lost 5 bases to trimming and J lost 7 bases, with 17 bases between them. The CDR3 loop spans 14 amino acids. Germline V gene sequence: CDR1 MNHEY, CDR2 SMNVEV (reference sequence). The CDR3 reads CASSPLPGEVGYTF. CDR3 nucleotide sequence: TGTGCCAGCAGTCCCCTACCAGGGGAAGTTGGCTACACCTTC.

The chain employs TRBV7-8 and TRBJ1-5; TRBD1 matches 9 bases. Looked up from germline, CDR1 is SGHVS and CDR2 is FQNEAQ. The CDR3 consists of 19 residues. V trimming: 5 bases; J trimming: 5 bases; junction bases outside the gene matches: 19. CDR3 loop: CASSPRGTGQGLRYQPQHF. The CDR3 nucleotides are TGTGCCAGCAGCCCCAGGGGGACCGGACAGGGGCTCAGGTATCAGCCCCAGCATTTT.

This rearrangement joins TRBV6-2 or TRBV6-3 to TRBJ2-1; 9 nucleotides align to TRBD2. This CDR3 has 15 amino acids. CDR1 and CDR2 from the germline V gene are MNHEY and SVGEGT. The V and J ends lost 4 bases and 6 bases, in that order; junction bases with no gene match: 7. The CDR3 region is CASSLISGRFNEQFF. CDR3 in DNA: TGTGCCAGCAGTTTGATTAGCGGGAGATTCAATGAGCAGTTCTTC.

The chain carries TRBV11-2 and TRBJ1-1; TRBD1 matches 9 bases. The junction had 5 bases not matched to a gene; V was cut back by 7 bases and J by 2 bases. This CDR3 contains 14 residues. CDR1 SGHAT and CDR2 FQNNGV come from the germline V gene. This chain's CDR3 is CASNVGQGNTEAFF. The CDR3, as DNA: TGTGCCAGCAATGTGGGACAGGGAAACACTGAAGCTTTCTTT.

The gene calls are TRBV11-2 and TRBJ2-7; no firm D call. CDR3 size: 11 residues. V shed 4 bases and J shed 3 bases, with 4 bases lying between them. Germline CDR1 is SGHAT and CDR2 is FQNNGV. CDR3 loop: CASSSFYEQYF. The CDR3 coding sequence is TGTGCCAGCAGCTCATTCTACGAGCAGTACTTC.

The chain is built from TRBV5-5 and TRBJ1-5, with 7 bases lining up with TRBD1. V trimming: 0 bases; J trimming: 2 bases; junction bases outside the gene matches: 17. The CDR3 has 20 residues. Germline CDR1 SGHKS, CDR2 YYEKEE (reference sequence). The CDR3 reads CASSLGPGQGEESGNQPQHF. DNA for the CDR3: TGTGCCAGCAGCTTGGGGCCCGGGCAGGGGGAGGAATCCGGCAATCAGCCCCAGCATTTT.

V usage is TRBV6-5 and J usage is TRBJ1-1; a weak D match, TRBD1 (5 bases). Per the germline V gene, CDR1 is MNHEY and CDR2 is SVGAGI. CDR3 length: 14 amino acids. V shed 2 bases and J shed 5 bases, with 12 bases lying between them. The CDR3 spells CASSYGGDVTEAFF. CDR3 in DNA: TGTGCCAGCAGTTACGGGGGGGATGTAACTGAAGCTTTCTTT.

V and J are TRBV11-3 and TRBJ2-5; TRBD2 aligns across 8 bases. The junction had 7 bases not matched to a gene; V was cut back by 5 bases and J by 2 bases. CDR3 length: 15 amino acids. Germline CDR1 and CDR2: SGHNT and YENEEA. The CDR3 is CASSQRERSQETQYF. Here the CDR3 DNA reads TGTGCCAGCAGCCAGCGGGAGCGGTCGCAAGAGACCCAGTACTTC.

The chain carries TRBV19 and TRBJ2-5, with a weak D call TRBD2 (6 bases). The germline V gene encodes CDR1 LNHDA and CDR2 SQIVND (reference sequence). The V end lost 1 base, the J end lost 4 bases, and 13 bases lay between the germline ends. This CDR3 has 15 residues. The CDR3 DNA is TGTGCCAGTAGTATAGGGTCCCGGGGGATAGAGACCCAGTACTTC. Amino acid sequence: CASSIGSRGIETQYF.

The table lists this clone with a few counts. This chain joins TRBV7-2 and TRBJ2-5; 10 bases are shared with TRBD1. Germline CDR1 and CDR2: SGHTA and FQGNSA. The CDR3 sequence is 14 residues long. V shed 3 bases and J 5 bases; nucleotides not matched to a gene: 3. The CDR3, as DNA: TGTGCCAGCAGCTTGACAGGGGGCGCGGAGACCCAGTACTTC. It encodes CASSLTGGAETQYF.

The V and J genes are TRBV2 and TRBJ2-1; the match to TRBD1 covers 7 bases. The CDR3 contains 14 residues. The V gene end was trimmed by 7 bases and the J gene end by 5 bases; junction bases not matched to a gene: 8. In germline, CDR1 is SNHLY, CDR2 FYNNEI. Written as DNA, the CDR3 is TGTGCCAGCACCCGTCGACAGGGCGACAATGAGCAGTTCTTC. Its protein is CASTRRQGDNEQFF.

The chain joins TRBV2 to TRBJ1-3; no reliable D call. V was shortened by 7 bases and J by 0 bases, with 10 bases between the two germline ends. The CDR3 spans 14 residues. CDR1 SNHLY and CDR2 FYNNEI come from the germline V gene. CDR3 DNA sequence: TGTGCCAGCAAGGACGGACGCTCTGGAAACACCATATATTTT. The encoded protein is CASKDGRSGNTIYF.

On this clone itself: At one of its ends the junction is not consistent with the germline gene, which may arise from a read error. This chain uses TRBV9 with TRBJ2-1, with 12 bases identical to TRBD2. CDR1 and CDR2 (germline): SGDLS, YYNGEE. CDR3 length: 22 amino acids. CDR3 in DNA: TGTGGCAGCAGCGTAGTAGCGGGGGGGGGCCGACTAGCGGGAGACCCCTACAATGAGCAGTTCTTC. It encodes CGSSVVAGGGRLAGDPYNEQFF.